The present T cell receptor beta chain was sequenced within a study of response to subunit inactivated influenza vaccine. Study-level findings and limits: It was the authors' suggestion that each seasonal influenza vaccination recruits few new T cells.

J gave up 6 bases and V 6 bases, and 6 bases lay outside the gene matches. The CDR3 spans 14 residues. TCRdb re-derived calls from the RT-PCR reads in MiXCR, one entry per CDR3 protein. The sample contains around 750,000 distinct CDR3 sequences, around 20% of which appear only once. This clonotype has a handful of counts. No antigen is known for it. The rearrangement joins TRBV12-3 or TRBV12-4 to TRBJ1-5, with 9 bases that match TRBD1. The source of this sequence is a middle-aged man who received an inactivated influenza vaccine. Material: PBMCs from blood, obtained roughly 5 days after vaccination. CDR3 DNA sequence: TGTGCCAGCAGGTTCACAGGGGGCCCTCAGCCCCAGCATTTT. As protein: CASRFTGGPQPQHF.